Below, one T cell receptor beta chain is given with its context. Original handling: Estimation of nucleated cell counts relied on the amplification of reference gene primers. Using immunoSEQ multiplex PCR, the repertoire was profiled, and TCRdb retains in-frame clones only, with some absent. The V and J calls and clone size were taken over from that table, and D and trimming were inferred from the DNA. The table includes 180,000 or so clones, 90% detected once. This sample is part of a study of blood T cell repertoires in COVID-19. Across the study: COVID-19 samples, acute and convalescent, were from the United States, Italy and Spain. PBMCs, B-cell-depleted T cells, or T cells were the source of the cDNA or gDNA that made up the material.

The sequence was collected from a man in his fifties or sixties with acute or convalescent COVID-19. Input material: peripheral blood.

The CDR3 DNA is TGTGCCTGGAACCCAGCGGGAGAGGGCACCGGGGAGCTGTTTTTT. Its protein product is CAWNPAGEGTGELFF. The rearrangement links TRBV30 to TRBJ2-2, with TRBD2 identical over 8 bases. Germline lookup yields CDR1 GTSNPN and CDR2 SVGIG (reference sequence). V gave up 4 bases and J gave up 4 bases; unmatched junction bases: 8. The CDR3 loop spans 15 amino acids.